Sequencing of this TCR beta chain was carried out in a study of blood T cells in healthy people across ages. Study-wide background: T cells yielded about one barcoded beta molecule per two cells through template switching. General observations from the study: Long-lived donors had more naive CD4+ cells and higher diversity than aged donors.

For the second PCR, which ran for about 7 to 12 cycles, a sample-barcoded 5' primer and a J-beta primer mix were used. MiXCR was run by TCRdb on the 5' RACE reads, yielding one entry per CDR3 protein. The sample gives 1.8 million or so distinct CDR3 sequences, about 39% of which show up once; more than 20% is in the top ten. This clonotype occurred a few times. Its antigen is currently unknown. The TCR sequence derives from a human donor in good health. The sequenced sample consisted of blood.

In DNA form, the CDR3 reads TGCAGTGCTAGAGACGGGCTAGCGGGGGGATACAATGAGCAGTTCTTC. Protein product: CSARDGLAGGYNEQFF. V gene TRBV20-1 combines with J gene TRBJ2-1, with TRBD2 matching over 11 bases. CDR1 DFQATT and CDR2 SNEGSKA come from the germline V gene (reference sequence). CDR3 size: 16 residues. V shed 0 bases and J 4 bases; nucleotides not matched to a gene: 5.